This T cell receptor (beta chain) was observed in a study of neurological immune-mediated disorders. Overall study: The disease course was relapsing-remitting in around 31 and secondary progressive in about 9% of the roughly 34 multiple sclerosis patients. Findings of the study overall: One related-CDR3 cluster, which may be a signature, held the repertoires of 18 of 34 multiple sclerosis patients after phylogenetic grouping.

The authors produced cDNA by 5'RACE using 10-nucleotide random UMIs. In each sequencing run, over 160 million TCR-beta sequences were generated from 15-18 subjects. A single record per CDR3 protein comes from TCRdb applying MiXCR to the 5' RACE reads. The sample has 45,000 to 60,000 distinct CDR3 sequences, 3.6% seen once. This clonotype occurred many times. Its antigen is as yet unknown. Trimming left V 0 bases short and J 3 bases short, with 6 bases between. The CDR3 length is 14 residues. This chain joins TRBV12-3 or TRBV12-4 and TRBJ2-1; unclear D gene. This sequence originates from a man aged 30 to 45 with multiple sclerosis. Sample: PBMCs. CDR3 in DNA: TGTGCCAGCAGTTTAGCAGGGTTCTACAATGAGCAGTTCTTC. It encodes CASSLAGFYNEQFF.